This record covers a single T cell receptor beta chain. The PCR was carried out with 60 Vbeta primers and 13 Jbeta primers. Profiled with immunoSEQ multiplex PCR; TCRdb holds only in-frame clones, not every one. The sample has 130,000 to 150,000 clones, over 70% seen once; the top ten hold about 6.7%. At sampling all donors were nominally healthy, likely with unrecorded immune exposures. The CDR3 spans 14 residues. Germline CDR1 reads SGHTA; CDR2 reads FQGTGA. The V and J ends lost 0 bases and 3 bases respectively, with 6 bases between them. The data belong to a study of cytomegalovirus exposure and HLA in healthy donors. Overall study: Across roughly 400 genotyped donors, more than 75% landed in the Caucasian-associated ancestry cluster.

The source is a woman aged 40 to 50 in good health and CMV-seropositive. Sequencing was performed on PBMCs. This chain joins TRBV7-3 and TRBJ2-1, with D maybe TRBD2 (6 bases). The CDR3: CASSLTGGYNEQFF. Here the CDR3 DNA reads TGTGCCAGCAGCTTAACGGGGGGCTACAATGAGCAGTTCTTC.